This entry lists 23 T cell receptor beta chains sequenced from one sample in a study of T cell responses to AZD1222 COVID-19 vaccine. Using immunoSEQ multiplex PCR, the repertoire was profiled, and TCRdb retains in-frame clones only, with some absent. The sample has over 100,000 clones, 85% to 95% seen once. The starting material was peripheral blood, obtained on day 0 of AZD1222 vaccination. The source of these receptors is an adult in good health.

The chain is built from TRBV19 and TRBJ1-2, with TRBD1 identical over 8 bases. The J segment lost 0 bases and the V segment lost 6 bases, leaving 3 bases of the junction unmatched. CDR3 length equals 14 residues. From germline, CDR1 is LNHDA and CDR2 SQIVND (reference sequence). CDR3 region: CASSEDRANYGYTF. The CDR3 DNA sequence: TGTGCCAGTAGCGAGGACAGGGCTAACTATGGCTACACCTTC.

The chain combines TRBV28 with TRBJ1-2, with 8 positions matching TRBD1. Germline trimming cut 3 bases from V and 4 bases from J; bases unmatched to any gene: 7. Looked up from germline, CDR1 is MDHEN and CDR2 is SYDVKM. The CDR3 totals 15 residues. CDR3 amino acids: CASSLGGQVSYGYTF. In DNA, the CDR3 is TGTGCCAGCAGTTTGGGGGGACAGGTCTCCTATGGCTACACCTTC.

V usage is TRBV6-6 and J usage is TRBJ2-1; D may be TRBD1 or TRBD2 (5 bases each). The CDR3 contains 14 residues. V shed 6 bases and J shed 7 bases, with 16 bases lying between them. Germline V lookup: CDR1 MNHNY, CDR2 SVGAGI (reference sequence). For the CDR3, the DNA is TGTGCCAGCAGGGCCGGGACGGGCGGGAATGAGCAGTTCTTC. Amino acid sequence: CASRAGTGGNEQFF.

V gene TRBV28 combines with J gene TRBJ2-1; D is undetermined. This CDR3 comprises 12 residues. Germline lookup yields CDR1 MDHEN and CDR2 SYDVKM. V was clipped by 11 bases and J by 8 bases, with 16 bases between them. This CDR3 reads CASQFRKDEQFF. The CDR3 bases are TGTGCCTCGCAGTTTAGGAAAGATGAGCAGTTCTTC.

This chain links TRBV10-2 with TRBJ1-3; TRBD1 agrees at 9 bases. CDR1 is WSHSY and CDR2 is SAAADI in the germline V gene. CDR3 length equals 19 residues. The ends lost 2 bases at V and 7 bases at J; junction bases unmatched: 18. The CDR3, as DNA: TGCGCCAGCAGTGAGCCAAAATTCGGGACAGGGAGTTCTCGGAACACCATATATTTT. Translation: CASSEPKFGTGSSRNTIYF.

V is TRBV25-1 and J is TRBJ2-7; TRBD1 is a possible D gene (6 bases). The CDR3 sequence is 17 residues long. The germline gives CDR1 MGHDK, CDR2 SYGVNS. V lost 6 bases, J lost 0 bases, and 21 bases lay in between. CDR3 sequence (DNA): TGTGCCAGCAGGAGTAGGGGGTCCCCGTTAAGCTCCTACGAGCAGTACTTC. Translation: CASRSRGSPLSSYEQYF.

V and J are TRBV5-1 and TRBJ2-5; TRBD2 agrees at 11 bases. V shed 4 bases and J 2 bases; nucleotides not matched to a gene: 4. The CDR3 loop spans 15 amino acids. CDR1 and CDR2 (germline): SGHRS, YFSETQ. The CDR3 nucleotides are TGCGCCAGCAGCCCTGGACTAGCGGGTCAAGAGACCCAGTACTTC. This sequence encodes CASSPGLAGQETQYF.

The gene calls are TRBV11-3 and TRBJ2-2; 8 bases map to TRBD1. V trimming: 7 bases; J trimming: 1 base; junction bases outside the gene matches: 14. The germline gives CDR1 SGHNT, CDR2 YENEEA. The CDR3 totals 18 residues. CDR3 protein: CASTLNRMGQENTGELFF. The CDR3 bases are TGTGCCAGCACCCTAAATCGGATGGGACAGGAGAACACCGGGGAGCTGTTTTTT.

This chain joins TRBV19 and TRBJ1-2; 7 nucleotides match TRBD1. V shed 1 base, J shed 3 bases, and the junction held 8 bases outside the gene matches. The CDR3 is 16 residues long. Germline values: CDR1 LNHDA, CDR2 SQIVND (reference sequence). The CDR3, as DNA: TGTGCCAGTAGTATAGGGCTGTTCGACAGGGACTATGGCTACACCTTC. This translates into CASSIGLFDRDYGYTF.

J is TRBJ2-3 and V is TRBV5-6; 8 bases line up with TRBD1. The CDR3 has 15 residues. V trimming: 4 bases; J trimming: 1 base; junction bases outside the gene matches: 5. Looked up from germline, CDR1 is SGHDT and CDR2 is YYEEEE. CDR3 amino acids: CASSADRGGTDTQYF. For the CDR3, the DNA is TGTGCCAGCAGCGCAGACAGGGGCGGCACAGATACGCAGTATTTT.

The genes are TRBV2 and TRBJ1-2; D call uncertain. Germline CDR1 and CDR2: SNHLY and FYNNEI. The V end was cut by 6 bases, the J end by 8 bases, with 13 bases between. CDR3 length: 12 amino acids. The CDR3 loop reads CASRPGLLGYTF. For the CDR3, the DNA is TGTGCCAGCAGGCCCGGGCTCCTCGGCTACACCTTC. Looking up the rest from reference TRBV2 and TRBJ1-2 gives the full variable domain: EPEVTQTPSHQVTQMGQEVILRCVPISNHLYFYWYRQILGQKVEFLVSFYNNEISEKSEIFDDQFSVERPDGSNFTLKIRSTKLEDSAMYFCASRPGLLGYTFGSGTRLTVV.

This rearrangement joins TRBV28 to TRBJ2-5; 8 bases are shared with TRBD1. V was clipped by 2 bases and J by 1 base; unmatched bases: 6. The CDR3 length is 16 residues. Germline V gene lookup returns CDR1 MDHEN and CDR2 SYDVKM. The DNA of the CDR3 is TGTGCCAGCAGTTTACGGACAGGGCCCTTCCAAGAGACCCAGTACTTC. Protein: CASSLRTGPFQETQYF.

V gene TRBV21-1 combines with J gene TRBJ1-1. TRBV21-1 is an annotated pseudogene. This CDR3 is 16 amino acids long. This CDR3 reads CASSKAVSMGGTEAFF. The CDR3, as DNA: TGTGCCAGCAGCAAAGCAGTGTCTATGGGGGGCACTGAAGCTTTCTTT.

CDR3 sequence reads: CASSPSLRELFF. DNA for the CDR3: TGTGCCAGCAGCCCTAGCCTCCGGGAGCTGTTTTTT. The chain links TRBV9 to TRBJ2-2, with D tentatively TRBD2 (5 bases). V lost 4 bases and J lost 9, with 10 bases in between. CDR1 SGDLS and CDR2 YYNGEE come from the germline V gene. This CDR3 contains 12 residues.

The rearrangement uses TRBV7-2 and TRBJ1-2; TRBD1 might be the D (6 bases). The ends were cut back, 4 bases at V and 3 bases at J, with 21 bases in the middle. The CDR3 length is 17 residues. Per the germline V gene, CDR1 is SGHTA and CDR2 is FQGNSA. The CDR3 DNA is TGTGCCAGCAGCTCCGACCACGGGGGCAGCCTTTACTATGGCTACACCTTC. This encodes CASSSDHGGSLYYGYTF.

The genes are TRBV18 and TRBJ1-1, with no clear D. V lost 6 bases to trimming and J lost 8 bases, with 4 bases between them. The germline gives CDR1 KGHSH, CDR2 LQKENI. The CDR3 runs 9 residues. CDR3 DNA sequence: TGTGCCAGCTCTCGCGAAGCTTTCTTT. This codes for CASSREAFF.

The chain carries TRBV6-2 or TRBV6-3 and TRBJ2-3; either TRBD1 or TRBD2 may supply D (5 bases each). Between the trimmed V and J ends, which lost 2 bases and 6 bases, there was a span of 15 bases. This CDR3 spans 15 amino acids. CDR1 is MNHEY and CDR2 is SVGEGT in the germline V gene. The DNA for the CDR3 is TGTGCCAGCAGTTACGGGCTGGGGGTTCGGGATACGCAGTATTTT. This codes for CASSYGLGVRDTQYF.

V usage is TRBV10-3 and J usage is TRBJ1-2; 9 positions match TRBD1. The CDR3 contains 13 residues. Trimming removed 8 bases from V and 7 bases from J; junction bases left unmatched: 8. Germline assignment: CDR1 ENHRY and CDR2 SYGVKD. The CDR3 reads CAIRQGELFGYTF. Here the CDR3 DNA reads TGTGCCATCCGACAGGGGGAATTATTTGGCTACACCTTC.

The chain recombines TRBV7-3 with TRBJ2-3; D gene unclear. Per the germline V gene, CDR1 is SGHTA and CDR2 is FQGTGA. CDR3 length: 15 residues. Trimming cost V 2 bases and J 0 bases, with 9 bases left between them. For the CDR3, the DNA is TGTGCCAGCAGCTTAGATCCGACTAGCACAGATACGCAGTATTTT. Protein: CASSLDPTSTDTQYF.

This clone turned up a few times. V and J are TRBV2 and TRBJ2-7; the match to TRBD2 covers 7 bases. Germline values: CDR1 SNHLY, CDR2 FYNNEI. This CDR3 has 13 residues. With V trimmed by 6 bases and J by 7 bases, 9 bases remained unmatched. CDR3 in amino acids: CASSSGTLGEQYF. Written as DNA, the CDR3 is TGTGCCAGCAGCAGCGGGACTTTGGGAGAGCAGTACTTC.

The gene calls are TRBV5-1 and TRBJ2-1; D is perhaps TRBD2 (6 bases). The ends were cut back, 4 bases at V and 8 bases at J, with 16 bases in the middle. This CDR3 comprises 14 residues. Germline V CDR1 and CDR2: SGHRS, YFSETQ. CDR3 region: CASSPGVRAHEQFF. For the CDR3, the DNA is TGCGCCAGCAGCCCGGGGGTCAGGGCACATGAGCAGTTCTTC.

In this sample, this clone turned up a few times. V gene TRBV4-3 combines with J gene TRBJ1-5; 7 bases are shared with TRBD1. The CDR3 consists of 15 residues. V was clipped by 4 bases and J by 2 bases; unmatched bases: 5. Germline CDR1 LGHNA, CDR2 YSLEER. DNA for the CDR3: TGCGCCAGCAGCCCAGATACAGGGGGCAATCAGCCCCAGCATTTT. This translates into CASSPDTGGNQPQHF.

V gene TRBV5-4 combines with J gene TRBJ2-7, with D perhaps TRBD1 (5 bases). Germline CDR1 SGHNT, CDR2 YYREEE (reference sequence). The CDR3 has 12 residues. Trimming cost V 0 bases and J 4 bases, with 5 bases left between them. The CDR3, as DNA: TGTGCCAGCAGCTTGGACAGGTACGAGCAGTACTTC. Translation gives CASSLDRYEQYF.